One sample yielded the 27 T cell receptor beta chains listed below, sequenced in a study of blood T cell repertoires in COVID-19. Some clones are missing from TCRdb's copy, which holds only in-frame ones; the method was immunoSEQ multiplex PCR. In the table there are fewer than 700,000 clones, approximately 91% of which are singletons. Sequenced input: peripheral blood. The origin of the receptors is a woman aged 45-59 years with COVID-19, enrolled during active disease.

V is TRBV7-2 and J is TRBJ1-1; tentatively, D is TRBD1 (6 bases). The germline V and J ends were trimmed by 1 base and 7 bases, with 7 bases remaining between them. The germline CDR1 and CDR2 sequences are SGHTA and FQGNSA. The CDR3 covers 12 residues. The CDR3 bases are TGTGCCAGCAGCTTAGTCAGGGGTGAAGCTTTCTTT. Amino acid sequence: CASSLVRGEAFF.

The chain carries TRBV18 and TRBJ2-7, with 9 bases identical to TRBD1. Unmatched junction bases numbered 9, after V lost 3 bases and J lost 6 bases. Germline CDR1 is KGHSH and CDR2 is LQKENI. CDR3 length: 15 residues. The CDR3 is CASSPWTGEMGEQYF. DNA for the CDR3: TGTGCCAGCTCACCTTGGACAGGGGAGATGGGCGAGCAGTACTTC.

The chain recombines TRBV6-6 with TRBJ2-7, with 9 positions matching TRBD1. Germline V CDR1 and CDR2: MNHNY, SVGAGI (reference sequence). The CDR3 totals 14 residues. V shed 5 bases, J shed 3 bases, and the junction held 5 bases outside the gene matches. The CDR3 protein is CASSPGTGRYEQYF. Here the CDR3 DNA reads TGTGCCAGCAGTCCTGGGACAGGGCGCTACGAGCAGTACTTC.

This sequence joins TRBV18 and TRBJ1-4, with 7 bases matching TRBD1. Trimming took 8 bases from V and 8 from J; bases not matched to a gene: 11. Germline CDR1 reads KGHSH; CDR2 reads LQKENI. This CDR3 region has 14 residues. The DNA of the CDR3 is TGTGCCAGCCAAAACAGGGGTTCGGAAGAAAAACTGTTTTTT. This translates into CASQNRGSEEKLFF.

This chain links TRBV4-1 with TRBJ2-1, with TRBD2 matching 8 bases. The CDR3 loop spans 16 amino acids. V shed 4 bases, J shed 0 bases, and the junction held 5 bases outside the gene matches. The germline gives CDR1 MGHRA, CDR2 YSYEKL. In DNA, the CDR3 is TGCGCCAGCAGCCTAACTAGCGGTACCTCCTACAATGAGCAGTTCTTC. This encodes CASSLTSGTSYNEQFF.

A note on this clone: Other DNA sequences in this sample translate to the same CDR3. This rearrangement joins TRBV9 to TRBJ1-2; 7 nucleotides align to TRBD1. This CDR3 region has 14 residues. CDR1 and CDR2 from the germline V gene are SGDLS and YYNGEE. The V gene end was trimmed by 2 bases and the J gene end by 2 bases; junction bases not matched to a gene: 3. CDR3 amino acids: CASSVDRANYGYTF. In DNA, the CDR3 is TGTGCCAGCAGCGTTGACAGGGCAAACTATGGCTACACCTTC.

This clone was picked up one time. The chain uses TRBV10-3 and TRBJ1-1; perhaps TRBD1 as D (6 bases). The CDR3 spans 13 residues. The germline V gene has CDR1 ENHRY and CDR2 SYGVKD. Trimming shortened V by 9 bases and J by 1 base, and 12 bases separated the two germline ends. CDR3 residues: CAIKGVSNTEAFF. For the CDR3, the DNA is TGTGCCATAAAGGGGGTTTCGAACACTGAAGCTTTCTTT.

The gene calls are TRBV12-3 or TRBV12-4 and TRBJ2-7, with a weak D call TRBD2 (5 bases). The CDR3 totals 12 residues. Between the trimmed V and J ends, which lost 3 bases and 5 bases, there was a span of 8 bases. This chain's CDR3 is CASSLDGDEQYF. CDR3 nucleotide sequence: TGTGCCAGCAGTTTGGACGGGGACGAGCAGTACTTC.

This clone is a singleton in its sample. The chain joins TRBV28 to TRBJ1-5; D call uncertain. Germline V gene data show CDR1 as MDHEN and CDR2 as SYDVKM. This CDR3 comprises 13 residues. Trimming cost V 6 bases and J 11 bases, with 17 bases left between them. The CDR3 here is CASSIMTLRSQHF. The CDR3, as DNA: TGTGCCAGCAGCATCATGACATTACGGTCCCAGCATTTT.

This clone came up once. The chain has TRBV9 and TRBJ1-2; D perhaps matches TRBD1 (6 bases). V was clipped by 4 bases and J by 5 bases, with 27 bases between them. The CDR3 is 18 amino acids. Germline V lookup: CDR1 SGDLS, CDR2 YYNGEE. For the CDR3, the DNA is TGTGCCAGCAGCCCTAGCTCGGGGGGGCTTATTGTTGGATATGGCTACACCTTC. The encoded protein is CASSPSSGGLIVGYGYTF.

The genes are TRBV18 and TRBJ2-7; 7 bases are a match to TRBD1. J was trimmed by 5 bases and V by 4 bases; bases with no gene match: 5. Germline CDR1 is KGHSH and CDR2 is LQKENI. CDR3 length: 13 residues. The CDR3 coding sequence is TGTGCCAGCTCACTTGCTCAGGGGGACGAGCAGTACTTC. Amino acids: CASSLAQGDEQYF.

The CDR3 DNA reads as TGTGCCCTTCTCCAGGGCTCGCAGGGGAATGAGCAGTTCTTC. It codes for CALLQGSQGNEQFF. The V and J genes are TRBV2 and TRBJ2-1; weak D call: TRBD1 (6 bases). Between the trimmed V and J ends, which lost 11 bases and 7 bases, there was a span of 21 bases. CDR3 length: 14 amino acids. Germline V lookup: CDR1 SNHLY, CDR2 FYNNEI.

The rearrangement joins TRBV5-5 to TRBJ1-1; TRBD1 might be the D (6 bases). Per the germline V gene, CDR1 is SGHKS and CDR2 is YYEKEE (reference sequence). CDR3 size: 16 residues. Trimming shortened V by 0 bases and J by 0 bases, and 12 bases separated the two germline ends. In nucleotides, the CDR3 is TGTGCCAGCAGCTTGGGTTTAGGGGGAATGAACACTGAAGCTTTCTTT. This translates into CASSLGLGGMNTEAFF.

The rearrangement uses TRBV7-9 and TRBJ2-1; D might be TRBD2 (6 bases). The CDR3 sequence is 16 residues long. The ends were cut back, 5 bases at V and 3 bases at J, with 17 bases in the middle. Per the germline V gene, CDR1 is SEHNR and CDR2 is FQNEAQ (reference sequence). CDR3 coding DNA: TGTGCCAGCAGCAGGAGGGACGCCAACCTCTACAATGAGCAGTTCTTC. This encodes CASSRRDANLYNEQFF.

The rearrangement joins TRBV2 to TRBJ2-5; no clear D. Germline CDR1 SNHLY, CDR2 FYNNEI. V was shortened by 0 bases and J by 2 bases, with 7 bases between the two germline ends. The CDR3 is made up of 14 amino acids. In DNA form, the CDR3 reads TGTGCCAGCAGTGAAGCCCAAGCGCAAGAGACCCAGTACTTC. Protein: CASSEAQAQETQYF.

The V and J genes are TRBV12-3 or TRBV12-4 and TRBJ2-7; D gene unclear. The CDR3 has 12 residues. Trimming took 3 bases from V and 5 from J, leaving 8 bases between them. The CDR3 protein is CASSFTYDEQYF. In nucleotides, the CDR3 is TGTGCCAGCAGTTTTACTTACGACGAGCAGTACTTC.

This CDR3 reads CSARAFEKLFF. As DNA, the CDR3 is TGCAGTGCTAGAGCTTTCGAAAAACTGTTTTTT. The J gene is TRBJ1-4, the V gene TRBV20-1, with D uncertain. V lost 1 base, J lost 8 bases, and 5 bases lay in between. Germline V gene data show CDR1 as DFQATT and CDR2 as SNEGSKA (reference sequence). The CDR3 spans 11 residues.

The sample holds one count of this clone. CDR3 region: CASSLGLAGEQFF. In DNA form, the CDR3 reads TGTGCCAGCAGCTTGGGGCTAGCCGGTGAGCAGTTCTTC. V usage is TRBV5-8 and J usage is TRBJ2-1, with a possible D match to TRBD2 (5 bases). CDR3 length: 13 residues. V lost 0 bases, J lost 9 bases, and 10 bases lay in between. CDR1 and CDR2 (germline): SGHTS, YDEGEE. Looking up the rest from reference TRBV5-8 and TRBJ2-1 gives the full variable domain: EAGVTQSPTHLIKTRGQQATLRCSPISGHTSVYWYQQALGLGLQFLLWYDEGEERNRGNFPPRFSGRQFPNYSSELNVNALELEDSALYLCASSLGLAGEQFFGPGTRLTVL.

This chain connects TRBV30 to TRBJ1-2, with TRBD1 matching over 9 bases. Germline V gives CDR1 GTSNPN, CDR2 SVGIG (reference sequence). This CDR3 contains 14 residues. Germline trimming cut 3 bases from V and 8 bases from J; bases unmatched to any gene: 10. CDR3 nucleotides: TGTGCCTGGAGCGAACAGGGGGCATCGGGCGGCTACACCTTC. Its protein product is CAWSEQGASGGYTF.

The CDR3 DNA follows: TGCGCCAGCACGTCCCAGGGGAGTGAGAAACTGTTTTTT. Translating it yields CASTSQGSEKLFF. This chain links TRBV5-1 with TRBJ1-4; possibly TRBD1 for D (6 bases). The germline V gene has CDR1 SGHRS and CDR2 YFSETQ. This CDR3 region has 13 residues. The V end was cut by 6 bases, the J end by 11 bases, with 17 bases between.

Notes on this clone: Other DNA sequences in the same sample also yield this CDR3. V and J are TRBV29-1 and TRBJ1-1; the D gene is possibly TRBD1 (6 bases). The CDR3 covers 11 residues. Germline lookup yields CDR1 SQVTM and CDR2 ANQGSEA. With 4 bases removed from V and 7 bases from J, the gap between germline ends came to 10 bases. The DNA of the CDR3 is TGCAGCGTTGGGGGGGGCCTTGAAGCTTTCTTT. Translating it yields CSVGGGLEAFF. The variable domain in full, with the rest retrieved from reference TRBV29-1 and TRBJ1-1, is SAVISQKPSRDICQRGTSLTIQCQVDSQVTMMFWYRQQPGQSLTLIATANQGSEATYESGFVIDKFPISRPNLTFSTLTVSNMSPEDSSIYLCSVGGGLEAFFGQGTRLTVV.

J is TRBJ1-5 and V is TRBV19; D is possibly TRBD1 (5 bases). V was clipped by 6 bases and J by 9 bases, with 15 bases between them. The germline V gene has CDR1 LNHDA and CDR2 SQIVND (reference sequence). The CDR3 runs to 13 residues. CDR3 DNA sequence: TGTGCCAGTAGGCGGGACTTGGCGACGCCCCAGCATTTT. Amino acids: CASRRDLATPQHF.

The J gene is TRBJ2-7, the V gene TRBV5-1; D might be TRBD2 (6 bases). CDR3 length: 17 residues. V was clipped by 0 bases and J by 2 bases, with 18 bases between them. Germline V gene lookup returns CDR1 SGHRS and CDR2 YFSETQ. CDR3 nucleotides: TGCGCCAGCAGCTTGGGGGACTTTAATCAGGGTCCCTACGAGCAGTACTTC. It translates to CASSLGDFNQGPYEQYF.

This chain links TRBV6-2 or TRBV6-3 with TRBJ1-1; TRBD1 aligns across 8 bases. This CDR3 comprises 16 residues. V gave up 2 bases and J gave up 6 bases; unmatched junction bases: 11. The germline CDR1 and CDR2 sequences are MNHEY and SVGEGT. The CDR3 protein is CASSYRTGFKPSEAFF. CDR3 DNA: TGTGCCAGCAGTTACAGGACAGGGTTCAAGCCGTCTGAAGCTTTCTTT.

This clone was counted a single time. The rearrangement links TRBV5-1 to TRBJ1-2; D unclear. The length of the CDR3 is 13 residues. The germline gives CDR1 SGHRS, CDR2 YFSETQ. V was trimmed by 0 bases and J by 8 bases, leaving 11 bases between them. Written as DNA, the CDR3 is TGCGCCAGCAGCTTGGTTGGAGGGCAGGGCTACACCTTC. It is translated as CASSLVGGQGYTF.

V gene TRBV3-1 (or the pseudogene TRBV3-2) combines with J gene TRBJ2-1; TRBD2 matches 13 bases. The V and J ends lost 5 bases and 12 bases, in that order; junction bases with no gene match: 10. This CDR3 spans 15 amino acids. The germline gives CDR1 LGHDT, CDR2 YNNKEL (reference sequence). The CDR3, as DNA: TGTGCCAGCAGCAACGGACTAGCGGGGGTAGAGGTGCAGTTCTTC. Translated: CASSNGLAGVEVQFF.

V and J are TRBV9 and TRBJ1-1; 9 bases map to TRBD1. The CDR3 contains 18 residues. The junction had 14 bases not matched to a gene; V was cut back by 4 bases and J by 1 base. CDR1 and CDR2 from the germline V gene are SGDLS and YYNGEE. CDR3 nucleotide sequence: TGTGCCAGCAGCCCCCGGGGTTCCGGGACAGGGAGGAACACTGAAGCTTTCTTT. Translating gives CASSPRGSGTGRNTEAFF.